The 21 T cell receptor beta chains in this list originate from one sample, sequenced in a study of immune evolution from preneoplasia to lung adenocarcinoma. The assay was immunoSEQ multiplex PCR, and TCRdb's table has in-frame clones only and misses some. Of around 5,100 clones in the sample, over 65% are singletons; the top ten hold approximately 8.5%. Material for sequencing was FFPE adjacent normal lung tissue. These receptors were obtained from a person aged 55-80 years with lung adenocarcinoma.

The table lists this clone with a few counts. The CDR3 region is CASSLEGLAGPEDTQYF. The CDR3 DNA reads as TGTGCCAGCAGCTTAGAGGGACTAGCGGGGCCAGAGGATACGCAGTATTTT. The chain links TRBV11-2 to TRBJ2-3, with 13 bases identical to TRBD2. V trimming: 0 bases; J trimming: 6 bases; junction bases outside the gene matches: 6. The CDR3 covers 17 residues. The germline V gene encodes CDR1 SGHAT and CDR2 FQNNGV.

This clone was seen just once. The chain uses TRBV18 and TRBJ1-1; 9 nucleotides agree with TRBD1. Germline V lookup: CDR1 KGHSH, CDR2 LQKENI. The CDR3 spans 14 residues. Trimming cost V 6 bases and J 2 bases; bases outside gene matches: 4. CDR3 sequence reads: CASSLGQGNTEAFF. CDR3 sequence (DNA): TGTGCCAGCTCCCTGGGACAGGGAAACACTGAAGCTTTCTTT.

In its sample, this clone ranks as large. The chain joins TRBV29-1 to TRBJ2-5; TRBD1 matches 12 bases. Per the germline V gene, CDR1 is SQVTM and CDR2 is ANQGSEA. V lost 7 bases and J lost 5; bases outside the gene matches: 5. This CDR3 contains 13 residues. DNA of the CDR3: TGCAGCGCCCGGGACAGGGGGCGTGAGACCCAGTACTTC. Translation: CSARDRGRETQYF.

The V gene is TRBV7-9, the J gene TRBJ2-1; D is tentatively TRBD1 or TRBD2 (5 bases each). The V end was cut by 7 bases, the J end by 5 bases, with 21 bases between. Per germline, CDR1 SEHNR and CDR2 FQNEAQ (reference sequence). This CDR3 spans 16 amino acids. DNA for the CDR3: TGTGCCAGCACCGAGGTCGGGGCTGGGGTCCACAATGAGCAGTTCTTC. This codes for CASTEVGAGVHNEQFF.

This clone has only one observation. The chain combines TRBV27 with TRBJ2-1, with a possible D match to TRBD1 (5 bases). The germline gives CDR1 MNHEY, CDR2 SMNVEV (reference sequence). The CDR3 has 16 amino acids. V was clipped by 7 bases and J by 0 bases, with 16 bases between them. CDR3 sequence: CASIPLGHSSYNEQFF. The DNA for the CDR3 is TGTGCCAGCATCCCCCTCGGACATAGCTCCTACAATGAGCAGTTCTTC.

This chain links TRBV30 with TRBJ2-7; tentatively, D is TRBD2 (6 bases). This CDR3 is built from 13 residues. The germline V and J ends were trimmed by 3 bases and 3 bases, with 12 bases remaining between them. Germline V gene data show CDR1 as GTSNPN and CDR2 as SVGIG (reference sequence). The CDR3 loop reads CAWSGGVNYEQYF. CDR3 coding DNA: TGTGCCTGGAGCGGAGGGGTTAACTACGAGCAGTACTTC.

The chain couples TRBV11-3 to TRBJ2-7; D is unclear. V dropped 4 bases and J dropped 5 bases, with 9 bases sitting between them. The germline V gene encodes CDR1 SGHNT and CDR2 YENEEA. This CDR3 has 12 amino acids. As DNA, the CDR3 is TGTGCCAGCAGCTCTGGAAGGGACGAGCAGTACTTC. Amino acid sequence: CASSSGRDEQYF.

The gene calls are TRBV11-2 and TRBJ2-5; the D call may be TRBD1 or TRBD2 (5 bases each). CDR1 is SGHAT and CDR2 is FQNNGV in the germline V gene. V was trimmed by 5 bases and J by 5 bases, leaving 21 bases between them. The CDR3 contains 16 residues. CDR3 in DNA: TGTGCCAGCAGCGCCGGACTCCAGGGTTTGTGGGAGACCCAGTACTTC. It yields the protein CASSAGLQGLWETQYF.

This clone was detected a few times. An end of the junction differs from the germline gene, which may be a read error. The CDR3 coding sequence is TGTGCTAGCAGCTTTAGCGGGGCTAGCACAGATACGCAGTATTTT. Translation: CASSFSGASTDTQYF. This chain connects TRBV7-7 to TRBJ2-3, with TRBD2 matching over 8 bases. Looked up from germline, CDR1 is SSHAT and CDR2 is FNYEAQ (reference sequence). The CDR3 loop spans 15 amino acids.

The chain recombines TRBV5-4 with TRBJ2-5, with 7 bases aligning to TRBD1. From germline, CDR1 is SGHNT and CDR2 YYREEE (reference sequence). CDR3 length: 14 amino acids. V lost 4 bases to trimming and J lost 3 bases; unmatched junction nucleotides: 6. The CDR3 protein is CASSKGTAKETQYF. CDR3 bases: TGTGCCAGCAGCAAAGGGACAGCCAAAGAGACCCAGTACTTC.

J is TRBJ1-5 and V is TRBV7-8, with D uncertain. CDR1 and CDR2 from the germline V gene are SGHVS and FQNEAQ. The CDR3 is made up of 13 amino acids. The germline V and J ends were trimmed by 5 bases and 4 bases, with 9 bases remaining between them. The DNA for the CDR3 is TGTGCCAGCAGCGTAAACCTGAATCAGCCCCAGCATTTT. This codes for CASSVNLNQPQHF.

The J gene is TRBJ1-5, the V gene TRBV30; 8 bases map to TRBD1. The CDR3 sequence is 14 residues long. CDR1 and CDR2 (germline): GTSNPN, SVGIG (reference sequence). Trimming took 5 bases from V and 5 from J; bases not matched to a gene: 8. CDR3 sequence (DNA): TGTGCCTGGTCACGGACAGGGCTTGATCAGCCCCAGCATTTT. Residues: CAWSRTGLDQPQHF.

This chain uses TRBV27 with TRBJ2-1, with TRBD1 identical over 7 bases. With V trimmed by 1 base and J by 8 bases, 5 bases remained unmatched. The CDR3 covers 14 residues. Germline CDR1 and CDR2: MNHEY and SMNVEV (reference sequence). This CDR3 is CASSLLQGDDEQFF. DNA of the CDR3: TGTGCCAGCAGTTTATTGCAGGGGGACGATGAGCAGTTCTTC.

The rearrangement links TRBV19 to TRBJ1-4; D is unresolved. The V gene lost 9 bases and the J gene lost 4 bases, with 9 bases spanning the gap. Germline CDR1 and CDR2: LNHDA and SQIVND (reference sequence). This CDR3 has 12 amino acids. The CDR3 spells CARMDYNEKLFF. The CDR3 DNA reads TGTGCCAGAATGGACTATAATGAAAAACTGTTTTTT.

The rearrangement uses TRBV6-1 and TRBJ1-2; possible D gene TRBD1, 6 bases. Germline V gene sequence: CDR1 MNHNS, CDR2 SASEGT. The CDR3 is made up of 16 amino acids. The V and J ends lost 1 base and 3 bases respectively, with 15 bases between them. The CDR3 sequence: CASSEVYRVVDYGYTF. CDR3 nucleotides: TGTGCCAGCAGTGAAGTCTACAGGGTAGTCGACTATGGCTACACCTTC.

In its sample, this clone is large (0.1 to 1%). The same CDR3 is also encoded by other DNA sequences in this sample. The chain has TRBV11-3 and TRBJ2-2; D gene unclear. The germline gives CDR1 SGHNT, CDR2 YENEEA. The CDR3 is made up of 13 amino acids. Deletions cut 4 bases from V and 4 bases from J, with 7 bases between. The CDR3 region is CASSSVTTGELFF. CDR3 sequence (DNA): TGTGCCAGCAGCTCAGTTACCACCGGGGAGCTGTTTTTT.

This clone was seen just once. V gene TRBV19 combines with J gene TRBJ1-6; D not resolved. This CDR3 has 16 amino acids. Trimming cost V 5 bases and J 7 bases, with 18 bases left between them. Germline CDR1 is LNHDA and CDR2 is SQIVND (reference sequence). In DNA, the CDR3 is TGTGCCAGTAGTCCGTTTGAGGGAACCCGAAATTCACCCCTCCACTTT. Its protein product is CASSPFEGTRNSPLHF.

V and J are TRBV6-5 and TRBJ1-6, with D tentatively TRBD1 (6 bases). Germline values: CDR1 MNHEY, CDR2 SVGAGI. CDR3 length: 13 amino acids. V was clipped by 5 bases and J by 9 bases, with 11 bases between them. This CDR3 reads CASSRQETSPLHF. In DNA form, the CDR3 reads TGTGCCAGCAGTAGACAGGAAACTTCACCCCTCCACTTT.

The J gene is TRBJ2-5, the V gene TRBV6-1; D is perhaps TRBD2 (5 bases). Trimming stripped 2 bases from V and 7 bases from J, with 11 bases between. This CDR3 has 13 amino acids. Germline V gene lookup returns CDR1 MNHNS and CDR2 SASEGT. As DNA, the CDR3 is TGTGCCAGCAGTGAATGGCCCGGAGGGACCCAGTACTTC. This encodes CASSEWPGGTQYF.

The rearrangement links TRBV28 to TRBJ2-6, with D tentatively TRBD1 (6 bases). This CDR3 is 15 amino acids long. V lost 6 bases to trimming and J lost 1 base, with 10 bases between them. Germline assignment: CDR1 MDHEN and CDR2 SYDVKM. DNA of the CDR3: TGTGCCAGCAGGGAAACAGGGTCTGGGGCCAACGTCCTGACTTTC. It codes for CASRETGSGANVLTF.

The V and J genes are TRBV4-1 and TRBJ1-4; D is undetermined. This CDR3 has 14 amino acids. Germline lookup yields CDR1 MGHRA and CDR2 YSYEKL. V was cut by 2 bases and J by 0 bases, with 4 bases left in between. For the CDR3, the DNA is TGCGCCAGCAGCCAACGGACAACTAATGAAAAACTGTTTTTT. It is translated as CASSQRTTNEKLFF.